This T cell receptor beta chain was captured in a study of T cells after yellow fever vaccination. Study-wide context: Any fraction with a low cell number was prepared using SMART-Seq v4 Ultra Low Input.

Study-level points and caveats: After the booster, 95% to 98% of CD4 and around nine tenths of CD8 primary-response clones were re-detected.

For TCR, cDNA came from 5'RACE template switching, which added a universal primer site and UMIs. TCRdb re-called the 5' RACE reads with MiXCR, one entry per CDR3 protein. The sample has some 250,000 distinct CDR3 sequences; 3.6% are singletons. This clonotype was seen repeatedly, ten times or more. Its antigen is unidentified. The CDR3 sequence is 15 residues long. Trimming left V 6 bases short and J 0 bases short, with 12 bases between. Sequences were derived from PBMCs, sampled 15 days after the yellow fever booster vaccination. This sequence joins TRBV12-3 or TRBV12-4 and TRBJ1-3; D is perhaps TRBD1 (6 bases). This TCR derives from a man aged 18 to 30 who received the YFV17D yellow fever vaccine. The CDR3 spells CASRNRDISGNTIYF. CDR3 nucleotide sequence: TGTGCCAGCAGAAACCGGGACATCTCTGGAAACACCATATATTTT.